The 29 T cell receptor beta chains below all came from one sample that was sequenced in a study of blood T cell repertoires in COVID-19. Method: immunoSEQ multiplex PCR; TCRdb's copy keeps in-frame clones and lacks some. The sample consists of 350,000 to 450,000 clones, approximately 90% of them appearing once. The sample taken for sequencing was PBMCs or T cells enriched from blood (not recorded which). Receptors originate from a woman in her 40s who had been exposed to COVID-19.

The chain carries TRBV29-1 and TRBJ2-7, with unresolved D. With 4 bases removed from V and 3 bases from J, the gap between germline ends came to 16 bases. The CDR3 length is 14 residues. Per germline, CDR1 SQVTM and CDR2 ANQGSEA. In nucleotides, the CDR3 is TGCAGCGTTGGTGTCACGCTTAGCTTCTACGAGCAGTACTTC. It is translated as CSVGVTLSFYEQYF.

V is TRBV1 and J is TRBJ2-1; the DNA was not used to check the table's D call, TRBD2. TRBV1 is a pseudogene. This CDR3 contains 18 residues. For the CDR3, the DNA is TGCACCACTACAACCGGGACTCCTAATAGTAGGCTGAACAATGAGCAGTTCTTC. Amino acid sequence: CTTTTGTPNSRLNNEQFF.

The chain carries TRBV9 and TRBJ2-1; 11 nucleotides line up with TRBD2. This CDR3 contains 15 residues. The V gene's germline CDR1 is SGDLS and CDR2 YYNGEE. V shed 2 bases and J 3 bases; nucleotides not matched to a gene: 1. In DNA, the CDR3 is TGTGCCAGCAGCGTGGGGACTAGCGGCTACAATGAGCAGTTCTTC. This encodes CASSVGTSGYNEQFF.

The V call is TRBV19, the J call TRBJ1-3; TRBD1 matches at 7 bases. The V gene's germline CDR1 is LNHDA and CDR2 SQIVND (reference sequence). V shed 5 bases, J shed 0 bases, and the junction held 10 bases outside the gene matches. This CDR3 spans 17 amino acids. CDR3 in DNA: TGTGCCAGTAGTTCGAGCCTCGGGACAGCCTCTGGAAACACCATATATTTT. Protein product: CASSSSLGTASGNTIYF.

This chain links TRBV19 with TRBJ1-1; 11 nucleotides match TRBD1. Germline V lookup: CDR1 LNHDA, CDR2 SQIVND (reference sequence). The CDR3 extends over 15 amino acids. Unmatched junction bases numbered 3, after V lost 3 bases and J lost 3 bases. The chain's CDR3 is CASSIWDRGDTEAFF. The CDR3, as DNA: TGTGCCAGTAGTATTTGGGACAGGGGGGACACTGAAGCTTTCTTT. Filled out from reference TRBV19 and TRBJ1-1, the complete variable domain reads DGGITQSPKYLFRKEGQNVTLSCEQNLNHDAMYWYRQDPGQGLRLIYYSQIVNDFQKGDIAEGYSVSREKKESFPLTVTSAQKNPTAFYLCASSIWDRGDTEAFFGQGTRLTVV.

The V call is TRBV6-4, the J call TRBJ1-2; 10 nucleotides agree with TRBD1. Trimming removed 4 bases from V and 7 bases from J; junction bases left unmatched: 6. CDR1 is MRHNA and CDR2 is SNTAGT in the germline V gene. The CDR3 has 14 residues. The CDR3 region is CASSVEGQGSGYTF. CDR3 coding DNA: TGTGCCAGCAGTGTTGAGGGACAGGGGAGTGGCTACACCTTC.

V usage is TRBV18 and J usage is TRBJ2-7, with a possible D match to TRBD1 (5 bases). The V end was cut by 2 bases, the J end by 5 bases, with 13 bases between. This CDR3 spans 14 amino acids. The V gene's germline CDR1 is KGHSH and CDR2 LQKENI. CDR3 DNA: TGTGCCAGCTCACCAACACAGGTAACCCACGAGCAGTACTTC. It yields the protein CASSPTQVTHEQYF.

This sequence joins TRBV6-5 and TRBJ2-2; D unclear. This CDR3 comprises 14 residues. The germline V and J ends were trimmed by 6 bases and 2 bases, with 10 bases remaining between them. Germline-derived CDR1 and CDR2 are MNHEY and SVGAGI. The CDR3 coding sequence is TGTGCCAGCAGAGAGGTCTTTAACACCGGGGAGCTGTTTTTT. Residues: CASREVFNTGELFF.

V gene TRBV6-5 combines with J gene TRBJ2-1; 7 bases are shared with TRBD1. CDR3 length: 15 amino acids. V lost 10 bases, J lost 1 base, and 10 bases stayed unmatched. Per the germline V gene, CDR1 is MNHEY and CDR2 is SVGAGI. CDR3: CATAYGGQSYNEQFF. CDR3 sequence (DNA): TGTGCCACCGCGTATGGGGGACAGTCCTACAATGAGCAGTTCTTC.

V gene TRBV11-2 combines with J gene TRBJ2-3; TRBD1 agrees at 7 bases. Looked up from germline, CDR1 is SGHAT and CDR2 is FQNNGV. V was pared by 6 bases and J by 0 bases, with 6 bases of the junction left unmatched. The CDR3 runs to 15 residues. The chain's CDR3 is CASRTGVSSTDTQYF. The CDR3, as DNA: TGTGCCAGCAGAACAGGGGTCTCTAGCACAGATACGCAGTATTTT.

This clone was found once. This chain connects TRBV9 to TRBJ1-5; no definite D call. Germline V gene lookup returns CDR1 SGDLS and CDR2 YYNGEE. V gave up 5 bases and J gave up 1 base, with 10 bases separating them. The CDR3 is made up of 14 amino acids. CDR3 amino acids: CASSDGGSNQPQHF. The CDR3 DNA follows: TGTGCCAGCAGTGATGGAGGAAGCAATCAGCCCCAGCATTTT.

V gene TRBV6-5 combines with J gene TRBJ2-6, with a tentative D call TRBD1 (5 bases). The germline V gene has CDR1 MNHEY and CDR2 SVGAGI. The CDR3 loop spans 15 amino acids. The ends were cut back, 4 bases at V and 1 base at J, with 8 bases in the middle. CDR3 region: CASSSAGSGANVLTF. The CDR3 DNA sequence: TGTGCCAGCAGTTCGGCAGGGTCTGGGGCCAACGTCCTGACTTTC.

The V call is TRBV3-1 (or the pseudogene TRBV3-2), the J call TRBJ1-4; D remains ambiguous. Germline lookup yields CDR1 LGHDT and CDR2 YNNKEL (reference sequence). The ends were cut back, 4 bases at V and 6 bases at J, with 15 bases in the middle. This CDR3 spans 15 amino acids. In nucleotides, the CDR3 is TGTGCCAGCAGCCTAAGAACGGGGATCTATGAAAAACTGTTTTTT. It encodes CASSLRTGIYEKLFF.

This clone showed up just once. J is TRBJ2-7 and V is TRBV7-2, with 7 bases identical to TRBD2. The CDR3 sequence is 15 residues long. V gave up 2 bases and J gave up 2 bases; unmatched junction bases: 6. Germline values: CDR1 SGHTA, CDR2 FQGNSA. Here the CDR3 reads CASSLNPSGPYEQYF. Written as DNA, the CDR3 is TGTGCCAGCAGCTTAAATCCTAGCGGACCCTACGAGCAGTACTTC. Based on the CDR3 plus reference TRBV7-2 and TRBJ2-7, the full variable domain is GAGVSQSPSNKVTEKGKDVELRCDPISGHTALYWYRQSLGQGLEFLIYFQGNSAPDKSGLPSDRFSAERTGGSVSTLTIQRTQQEDSAVYLCASSLNPSGPYEQYFGPGTRLTVT.

J is TRBJ2-7 and V is TRBV7-8; 14 nucleotides align to TRBD2. The junction had 10 bases not matched to a gene; V was cut back by 2 bases and J by 7 bases. The CDR3 runs to 17 residues. Germline V gene lookup returns CDR1 SGHVS and CDR2 FQNEAQ. DNA of the CDR3: TGTGCCAGCAGCTTACGGGGACTAGCGGGGGTGGGCGGGGAGCAGTACTTC. It translates to CASSLRGLAGVGGEQYF.

The V call is TRBV29-1, the J call TRBJ2-5; perhaps TRBD1 as D (6 bases). Germline V CDR1 and CDR2: SQVTM, ANQGSEA. The CDR3 covers 13 residues. Trimming left V 0 bases short and J 9 bases short, with 14 bases between. CDR3 DNA sequence: TGCAGCGTTGAAGATCAGGCCCCAGGGGCCCAGTACTTC. Protein sequence: CSVEDQAPGAQYF.

The chain joins TRBV19 to TRBJ2-2; 8 bases fit TRBD1. Germline-derived CDR1 and CDR2 are LNHDA and SQIVND (reference sequence). The CDR3 consists of 18 residues. V shed 7 bases, J shed 3 bases, and the junction held 16 bases outside the gene matches. The CDR3 here is CASTTRLGQGADTGELFF. CDR3 bases: TGTGCCAGTACCACCAGGTTAGGTCAGGGGGCGGACACCGGGGAGCTGTTTTTT.

The rearrangement uses TRBV27 and TRBJ2-7, with TRBD2 matching over 7 bases. Trimming at V came to 2 bases and at J to 7 bases, leaving 11 bases not matched to a gene. This CDR3 comprises 15 residues. The germline V gene encodes CDR1 MNHEY and CDR2 SMNVEV (reference sequence). Here the CDR3 reads CASSLGSSSGLEQYF. CDR3 bases: TGTGCCAGCAGTTTAGGGTCGTCTAGCGGTCTGGAGCAGTACTTC.

J is TRBJ1-4 and V is TRBV11-2, with 7 bases fitting TRBD1. The CDR3 sequence is 15 residues long. Trimming took 5 bases from V and 5 from J; bases not matched to a gene: 8. The germline gives CDR1 SGHAT, CDR2 FQNNGV. This chain's CDR3 is CASSAGQIENEKLFF. The CDR3 DNA follows: TGTGCCAGCAGCGCGGGACAGATAGAGAATGAAAAACTGTTTTTT.

The chain has TRBV14 and TRBJ2-1, with 10 bases fitting TRBD2. Losses at the gene ends were 2 bases for V and 5 bases for J; bases not matched to a gene: 9. In germline, CDR1 is SGHDN, CDR2 FVKESK. This CDR3 region has 17 residues. CDR3 loop: CASSQRLAGPFNNEQFF. In DNA, the CDR3 is TGTGCCAGCAGCCAAAGACTAGCGGGCCCGTTTAACAATGAGCAGTTCTTC.

This clone was counted only a few times. This sequence joins TRBV6-1 and TRBJ1-2; 7 nucleotides agree with TRBD1. Trimming cost V 2 bases and J 5 bases; bases outside gene matches: 14. Per germline, CDR1 MNHNS and CDR2 SASEGT. The CDR3 runs 17 residues. In DNA form, the CDR3 reads TGTGCCAGCAGTGAAATTACAGGCCTAACAGGGGTGTATGGCTACACCTTC. It codes for CASSEITGLTGVYGYTF.

The chain has TRBV4-1 and TRBJ2-7; possible D gene TRBD2, 5 bases. Germline CDR1 MGHRA, CDR2 YSYEKL. The CDR3 has 15 residues. Trimming removed 0 bases at V and 2 bases at J, with 11 bases between. The CDR3 DNA reads as TGCGCCAGCAGCCAAGAATGGACTCCGACCTACGAGCAGTACTTC. Its protein product is CASSQEWTPTYEQYF.

The J gene is TRBJ2-1, the V gene TRBV11-3; 8 bases map to TRBD1. Germline lookup yields CDR1 SGHNT and CDR2 YENEEA. V trimming: 5 bases; J trimming: 10 bases; junction bases outside the gene matches: 7. CDR3 size: 13 residues. The CDR3 loop reads CASSKTGVREQFF. The CDR3 region has the DNA TGTGCCAGCAGCAAGACAGGGGTAAGGGAGCAGTTCTTC.

This chain links TRBV6-5 with TRBJ1-5, with 8 nucleotides matching TRBD1. CDR3 length: 15 amino acids. V shed 4 bases, J shed 4 bases, and the junction held 6 bases outside the gene matches. CDR1 and CDR2 from the germline V gene are MNHEY and SVGAGI. This CDR3 reads CASSSDRGSNQPQHF. The CDR3 nucleotides are TGTGCCAGCAGTTCTGACAGGGGCTCAAATCAGCCCCAGCATTTT.

The V and J genes are TRBV5-1 and TRBJ1-1; TRBD1 matches 7 bases. The germline V gene has CDR1 SGHRS and CDR2 YFSETQ. The junction had 10 bases not matched to a gene; V was cut back by 4 bases and J by 10 bases. The CDR3 is 13 residues long. CDR3 bases: TGCGCCAGCAGCCCCGAGGGGGCGCGGTTAGCTTTCTTT. It is translated as CASSPEGARLAFF.

V gene TRBV3-1 (or the pseudogene TRBV3-2) combines with J gene TRBJ1-1; TRBD1 is a possible D gene (5 bases). The CDR3 consists of 15 residues. The ends were cut back, 0 bases at V and 3 bases at J, with 11 bases in the middle. Per the germline V gene, CDR1 is LGHDT and CDR2 is YNNKEL (reference sequence). The CDR3 sequence: CASSQDRGYDTEAFF. In nucleotides, the CDR3 is TGTGCCAGCAGCCAAGATAGGGGCTACGACACTGAAGCTTTCTTT.

The DNA of the CDR3 is TGTGCCAGCAGGACAGGGCAGAACACTGAAGCTTTCTTT. Its protein product is CASRTGQNTEAFF. The chain links TRBV3-1 (or the pseudogene TRBV3-2) to TRBJ1-1, with 7 positions matching TRBD1. Germline loops: CDR1 LGHDT, CDR2 YNNKEL (reference sequence). Trimming at V came to 6 bases and at J to 1 base, leaving 2 bases not matched to a gene. This CDR3 comprises 13 residues.

The chain uses TRBV30 and TRBJ2-7, with 7 bases fitting TRBD1. Germline V gene data show CDR1 as GTSNPN and CDR2 as SVGIG (reference sequence). V was clipped by 2 bases and J by 1 base; unmatched bases: 8. The CDR3 has 15 amino acids. CDR3 residues: CAWSPSGQPSYEQYF. In nucleotides, the CDR3 is TGTGCCTGGAGTCCCTCGGGACAGCCGTCCTACGAGCAGTACTTC.

Comments on this clone: Other DNA sequences in the sample encode the same CDR3. This chain joins TRBV30 and TRBJ1-5; maybe TRBD1 (5 bases). In germline, CDR1 is GTSNPN, CDR2 SVGIG (reference sequence). This CDR3 has 13 amino acids. V shed 0 bases and J shed 4 bases, with 7 bases lying between them. The CDR3 region has the DNA TGTGCCTGGAGTGTTGCAGGGAATCAGCCCCAGCATTTT. Protein: CAWSVAGNQPQHF.